This entry lists 30 T cell receptor beta chains sequenced from one sample in a study of blood T cell repertoires in COVID-19 (dated by TCRdb to between 2020 and 2021). The library relied on the immunoSEQ multiplex PCR assay. TCRdb's version of the immuneACCESS table is confined to in-frame rearrangements and falls short of the full clone set. An unresolved V gene accounts for under half of the shortfall where checked; the remainder is of unknown origin. In this sample the table shows more than 100,000 clones, roughly 79% of which occur a single time. Jointly, the top ten make up over 7.5% of the sample. The sequencing input was peripheral blood. The origin of the receptors is a woman aged 60-75 years with active or convalescent COVID-19.

The V gene is TRBV28, the J gene TRBJ1-1; TRBD1 is a possible D gene (6 bases). This CDR3 region has 15 residues. The germline V gene has CDR1 MDHEN and CDR2 SYDVKM. The V end lost 5 bases, the J end lost 0 bases, and 13 bases lay between the germline ends. CDR3 in amino acids: CASSPPTGLNTEAFF. The CDR3 DNA reads as TGTGCCAGCAGTCCACCGACAGGTCTGAACACTGAAGCTTTCTTT.

The V call is TRBV19, the J call TRBJ2-5; 7 nucleotides align to TRBD2. Germline V lookup: CDR1 LNHDA, CDR2 SQIVND (reference sequence). The CDR3 totals 14 residues. The junction had 2 bases not matched to a gene; V was cut back by 2 bases and J by 2 bases. The CDR3 sequence is CASSISGGQETQYF. CDR3 nucleotides: TGTGCCAGTAGTATATCGGGGGGTCAAGAGACCCAGTACTTC.

The chain uses TRBV5-1 and TRBJ1-2; D is undetermined. V was cut by 4 bases and J by 3 bases, with 16 bases left in between. CDR1 is SGHRS and CDR2 is YFSETQ in the germline V gene. The CDR3 length is 15 residues. The CDR3 DNA reads as TGCGCCAGCAGCCGACTCCCCCGGGGTGACTATGGCTACACCTTC. It translates to CASSRLPRGDYGYTF.

This sequence joins TRBV18 and TRBJ2-7, with D possibly being TRBD2 (5 bases). Trimming stripped 1 base from V and 3 bases from J, with 7 bases between. Germline V lookup: CDR1 KGHSH, CDR2 LQKENI. CDR3 size: 13 residues. The DNA of the CDR3 is TGTGCCAGCTCACCACGGGCGGGCTACGAGCAGTACTTC. Translation: CASSPRAGYEQYF.

The rearrangement uses TRBV28 and TRBJ2-1, with 7 positions matching TRBD2. CDR1 and CDR2 (germline): MDHEN, SYDVKM. Germline trimming cut 6 bases from V and 5 bases from J; bases unmatched to any gene: 31. This CDR3 region has 22 residues. In nucleotides, the CDR3 is TGTGCCAGCAGGTTTCCTTCCCGGGAGCGTCGGGGGGTGGGGCGGGAGAACAATGAGCAGTTCTTC. This gives the protein CASRFPSRERRGVGRENNEQFF.

The rearrangement uses TRBV2 and TRBJ2-3; TRBD1 agrees at 7 bases. The V gene's germline CDR1 is SNHLY and CDR2 FYNNEI. The V and J ends lost 7 bases and 2 bases, in that order; junction bases with no gene match: 3. CDR3 length equals 13 residues. The CDR3 protein is CASTTGYTDTQYF. The CDR3 DNA reads as TGTGCCAGCACGACAGGGTACACAGATACGCAGTATTTT.

A single count supports this clone. The CDR3: CASSQDQNSYNSPLHF. In nucleotides, the CDR3 is TGCGCCAGCAGCCAAGATCAAAACTCCTATAATTCACCCCTCCACTTT. This chain connects TRBV4-3 to TRBJ1-6; D not resolved. Germline values: CDR1 LGHNA, CDR2 YSLEER. Trimming cost V 0 bases and J 0 bases, with 6 bases left between them. The CDR3 is 16 residues long.

The V and J genes are TRBV29-1 and TRBJ2-7; 7 nucleotides match TRBD1. The CDR3 length is 12 residues. V gave up 6 bases and J gave up 2 bases; unmatched junction bases: 4. Germline CDR1 reads SQVTM; CDR2 reads ANQGSEA. CDR3 bases: TGCAGCGTACGGGACAGAACCTACGAGCAGTACGTC. It specifies CSVRDRTYEQYV.

The chain joins TRBV10-3 to TRBJ1-5; tentative D call: TRBD1 (6 bases). Looked up from germline, CDR1 is ENHRY and CDR2 is SYGVKD. V lost 3 bases, J lost 4 bases, and 10 bases lay in between. This CDR3 contains 14 residues. This chain's CDR3 is CAISDGTGNQPQHF. CDR3 DNA sequence: TGTGCCATCAGTGACGGTACAGGGAATCAGCCCCAGCATTTT.

V usage is TRBV4-1 and J usage is TRBJ2-2, with 8 bases that match TRBD1. Trimming at V came to 0 bases and at J to 0 bases, leaving 0 bases not matched to a gene. The CDR3 consists of 16 residues. Germline values: CDR1 MGHRA, CDR2 YSYEKL. CDR3 residues: CASSQDRGPNTGELFF. CDR3 sequence (DNA): TGCGCCAGCAGCCAAGACAGGGGGCCGAACACCGGGGAGCTGTTTTTT.

This chain joins TRBV28 and TRBJ2-7; D gene uncertain. CDR1 and CDR2 from the germline V gene are MDHEN and SYDVKM. The CDR3 runs 14 residues. V lost 3 bases and J 3 bases, leaving 12 bases between the germline ends. In DNA, the CDR3 is TGTGCCAGCAGTTTCGGAGACGGAAGCTACGAGCAGTACTTC. It specifies CASSFGDGSYEQYF.

The chain couples TRBV5-6 to TRBJ1-1; possibly TRBD1 for D (5 bases). V lost 0 bases to trimming and J lost 6 bases, with 15 bases between them. The CDR3 runs to 15 residues. From germline, CDR1 is SGHDT and CDR2 YYEEEE. The DNA for the CDR3 is TGTGCCAGCAGCTTGGCCCGGGCAGGGCTCGCTGAAGCTTTCTTT. Protein: CASSLARAGLAEAFF. The entire variable domain, with the rest obtained from reference TRBV5-6 and TRBJ1-1, is as follows: DAGVTQSPTHLIKTRGQQVTLRCSPKSGHDTVSWYQQALGQGPQFIFQYYEEEERQRGNFPDRFSGHQFPNYSSELNVNALLLGDSALYLCASSLARAGLAEAFFGQGTRLTVV.

V gene TRBV6-6 combines with J gene TRBJ2-7; D not certain. The germline V gene encodes CDR1 MNHNY and CDR2 SVGAGI (reference sequence). This CDR3 contains 13 residues. Trimming stripped 4 bases from V and 6 bases from J, with 13 bases between. Written as DNA, the CDR3 is TGTGCCAGCAGTTTCACCGCCCCAGGCGAGCAGTACGTC. It encodes CASSFTAPGEQYV.

This clone has just one count. The gene calls are TRBV19 and TRBJ2-1, with 10 bases that match TRBD2. The CDR3 runs to 16 residues. The germline CDR1 and CDR2 sequences are LNHDA and SQIVND (reference sequence). Trimming at V came to 5 bases and at J to 8 bases, leaving 12 bases not matched to a gene. CDR3 sequence reads: CASSAPGLARRDEQFF. CDR3 coding DNA: TGTGCCAGTAGTGCCCCGGGACTAGCGAGGAGGGATGAGCAGTTCTTC.

The CDR3 spells CASSLVGTGEGLYGYTF. The CDR3 nucleotides read TGTGCCAGCAGCTTAGTTGGGACAGGGGAAGGGCTCTATGGCTACACCTTC. The chain combines TRBV7-9 with TRBJ1-2, with 10 bases identical to TRBD1. V shed 1 base and J 4 bases; nucleotides not matched to a gene: 9. CDR3 length: 17 residues. Germline V gene lookup returns CDR1 SEHNR and CDR2 FQNEAQ (reference sequence).

This clone was observed many times. This chain joins TRBV6-1 and TRBJ2-3; the match to TRBD1 covers 8 bases. The CDR3 is made up of 15 amino acids. After removal of 3 bases from V and 9 bases from J, the junction contained 11 bases not matched to a gene. From germline, CDR1 is MNHNS and CDR2 SASEGT. The chain's CDR3 is CASSENRGSQSTQYF. The CDR3 DNA follows: TGTGCCAGCAGTGAGAACAGGGGGTCCCAGTCGACGCAGTATTTT.

This clone occurred once. The chain is built from TRBV27 and TRBJ1-5; no clear D gene. The germline V gene has CDR1 MNHEY and CDR2 SMNVEV (reference sequence). V was cut by 6 bases and J by 4 bases, with 7 bases left in between. CDR3 size: 12 residues. In nucleotides, the CDR3 is TGTGCCAGCAGGGGAGTGAATCAGCCCCAGCATTTT. Translated, it gives CASRGVNQPQHF.

The chain combines TRBV10-3 with TRBJ2-5; TRBD1 is a possible D gene (5 bases). V gave up 4 bases and J gave up 5 bases, with 17 bases separating them. CDR3 length: 15 amino acids. Looked up from germline, CDR1 is ENHRY and CDR2 is SYGVKD. The CDR3 nucleotides are TGTGCCATCAGTGGAGCAGGGATCGGCGAGGAGACCCAGTACTTC. It encodes CAISGAGIGEETQYF.

This chain links TRBV10-1 with TRBJ2-5, with 9 positions matching TRBD2. Germline V lookup: CDR1 WNHNN, CDR2 SYGVQD (reference sequence). The ends lost 6 bases at V and 5 bases at J; junction bases unmatched: 10. The CDR3 length is 15 residues. The CDR3 coding sequence is TGCGCCAGCAGCCCTGCCATTAGCGGGGGTGAGACCCAGTACTTC. Residues: CASSPAISGGETQYF.

This clone came up a few times. This chain connects TRBV2 to TRBJ1-1; D may be TRBD1 (6 bases). The CDR3 extends over 14 amino acids. Germline-derived CDR1 and CDR2 are SNHLY and FYNNEI. The V end was cut by 4 bases, the J end by 3 bases, with 12 bases between. CDR3 sequence (DNA): TGTGCCAGCAGTGGTACAGGGTACTACACTGAAGCTTTCTTT. The encoded protein is CASSGTGYYTEAFF.

This clone was counted once. The gene calls are TRBV5-5 and TRBJ1-1, with D possibly matching TRBD1 (6 bases). Looked up from germline, CDR1 is SGHKS and CDR2 is YYEKEE (reference sequence). The CDR3 extends over 16 amino acids. Between the trimmed V and J ends, which lost 4 bases and 4 bases, there was a span of 20 bases. CDR3 region: CASSVHRERAATEAFF. As DNA, the CDR3 is TGTGCCAGCAGCGTCCACAGGGAAAGGGCGGCCACTGAAGCTTTCTTT.

The V call is TRBV28, the J call TRBJ1-5; 11 nucleotides line up with TRBD1. The J segment lost 6 bases and the V segment lost 6 bases, leaving 7 bases of the junction unmatched. This CDR3 region has 15 residues. Germline loops: CDR1 MDHEN, CDR2 SYDVKM. The CDR3 DNA reads as TGTGCCAGCAGGGGGGGGACAGGGGGTTTTCAGCCCCAGCATTTT. It yields the protein CASRGGTGGFQPQHF. Filled out from reference TRBV28 and TRBJ1-5, the complete variable domain reads DVKVTQSSRYLVKRTGEKVFLECVQDMDHENMFWYRQDPGLGLRLIYFSYDVKMKEKGDIPEGYSVSREKKERFSLILESASTNQTSMYLCASRGGTGGFQPQHFGDGTRLSIL.

The chain carries TRBV30 and TRBJ2-2; D possibly corresponds to TRBD1 (5 bases). The CDR3 is 13 residues long. CDR1 and CDR2 (germline): GTSNPN, SVGIG (reference sequence). The V and J ends lost 5 bases and 2 bases respectively, with 9 bases between them. CDR3: CAWSDTNTGELFF. The CDR3 DNA is TGTGCCTGGTCGGACACCAACACCGGGGAGCTGTTTTTT.

The chain links TRBV7-6 to TRBJ2-3; 8 nucleotides agree with TRBD1. Germline assignment: CDR1 SGHVS and CDR2 FNYEAQ. V gave up 5 bases and J gave up 4 bases; unmatched junction bases: 11. This CDR3 contains 16 residues. The CDR3 DNA reads TGTGCCAGCAGCCCCTTCCAGGGGGCTAGGGCAGATACGCAGTATTTT. Amino acids: CASSPFQGARADTQYF. The full variable domain, rest sourced from reference TRBV7-6 and TRBJ2-3, is GAGVSQSPRYKVTKRGQDVALRCDPISGHVSLYWYRQALGQGPEFLTYFNYEAQQDKSGLPNDRFSAERPEGSISTLTIQRTEQRDSAMYRCASSPFQGARADTQYFGPGTRLTVL.

This chain links TRBV6-2 or TRBV6-3 with TRBJ2-1; D gene uncertain. Looked up from germline, CDR1 is MNHEY and CDR2 is SVGEGT. Between the trimmed V and J ends, which lost 5 bases and 2 bases, there was a span of 7 bases. The CDR3 sequence is 13 residues long. CDR3 sequence reads: CASSVGAYNEQFF. The CDR3 nucleotides read TGTGCCAGCAGTGTAGGAGCCTACAATGAGCAGTTCTTC.

The rearrangement joins TRBV5-1 to TRBJ1-2; no definite D call. The CDR3 spans 15 residues. Trimming stripped 0 bases from V and 1 base from J, with 10 bases between. CDR1 and CDR2 from the germline V gene are SGHRS and YFSETQ. In DNA, the CDR3 is TGCGCCAGCAGCTTGGACCCAAACTATAACTATGGCTACACCTTC. It translates to CASSLDPNYNYGYTF.

The genes are TRBV24-1 and TRBJ2-7, with D perhaps matching TRBD2 (6 bases). Trimming removed 3 bases from V and 7 bases from J, with 18 bases in between. Per germline, CDR1 KGHDR and CDR2 SFDVKD. This CDR3 comprises 15 residues. The CDR3 region is CATSDVGRSGGEQYF. The CDR3 DNA sequence: TGTGCCACCAGTGATGTGGGGAGATCCGGGGGTGAGCAGTACTTC.

The J gene is TRBJ2-2, the V gene TRBV28, with D possibly TRBD2 on 5 matching bases. The V end lost 1 base, the J end lost 4 bases, and 10 bases lay between the germline ends. Germline values: CDR1 MDHEN, CDR2 SYDVKM. CDR3 size: 15 residues. CDR3 sequence (DNA): TGTGCCAGCAGTTTATTAGGAGGCCCCACCGGGGAGCTGTTTTTT. Amino acids: CASSLLGGPTGELFF.

The chain uses TRBV5-5 and TRBJ1-1; tentative D call: TRBD1 (6 bases). Deletions cut 3 bases from V and 3 bases from J, with 12 bases between. Germline CDR1 is SGHKS and CDR2 is YYEKEE (reference sequence). The CDR3 consists of 14 residues. CDR3 protein: CASSSPGQYTEAFF. As DNA, the CDR3 is TGTGCCAGCAGCTCACCCGGACAGTACACTGAAGCTTTCTTT.

The chain links TRBV10-3 to TRBJ2-3, with TRBD2 as a possible D gene (5 bases). CDR1 is ENHRY, CDR2 SYGVKD, per germline. This CDR3 contains 15 residues. V lost 2 bases and J 2 bases, leaving 11 bases between the germline ends. The CDR3 nucleotides are TGTGCCATCAGTGAGACCGGGGAAAACACAGATACGCAGTATTTT. Amino acids: CAISETGENTDTQYF.